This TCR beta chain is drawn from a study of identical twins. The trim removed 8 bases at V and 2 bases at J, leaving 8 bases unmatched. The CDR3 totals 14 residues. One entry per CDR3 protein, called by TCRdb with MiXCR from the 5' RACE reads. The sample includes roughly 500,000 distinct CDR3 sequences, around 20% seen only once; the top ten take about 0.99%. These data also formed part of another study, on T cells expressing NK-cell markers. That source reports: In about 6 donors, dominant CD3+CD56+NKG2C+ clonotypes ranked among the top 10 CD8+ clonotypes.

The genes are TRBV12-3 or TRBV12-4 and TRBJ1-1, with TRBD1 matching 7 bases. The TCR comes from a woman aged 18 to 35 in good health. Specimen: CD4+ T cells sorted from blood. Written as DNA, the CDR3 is TGTGCCAGCGTTCGGGACAGATATAACACTGAAGCTTTCTTT. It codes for CASVRDRYNTEAFF.